This TCR beta chain was identified during a study of blood T cell repertoires in COVID-19. In the study overall: The United States, Italy and Spain supplied acute and convalescent COVID-19 samples. Sample material is recorded as cDNA or gDNA derived from T cells, B-cell-depleted T cells, or PBMCs.

Germline CDR1 SGHTS, CDR2 YDEGEE. V shed 3 bases and J shed 2 bases, with 9 bases lying between them. The CDR3 loop spans 14 amino acids. Sequencing was performed with immunoSEQ multiplex PCR; in TCRdb, only in-frame clones are kept and a portion is missing. The top ten hold around 4.4% of the sample, which has about 44,000 clones, more than 65% seen once. This chain links TRBV5-8 with TRBJ1-3; unclear D gene. The sample comprised peripheral blood. This receptor was obtained from a woman aged 70-85 years with acute or convalescent COVID-19. In DNA form, the CDR3 reads TGTGCCAGCAGCTGGGCGGGCGCTGGAAACACCATATATTTT. Residues: CASSWAGAGNTIYF.